This passage covers 5 T cell receptor beta chains from one sample sequenced in a study of shared clonotypes between healthy human individuals. Some clones are missing from TCRdb's copy, which holds only in-frame ones; the method was immunoSEQ multiplex PCR. The sample consists of 2 million to 2.5 million clones, roughly 94% of them appearing once. CD8 cells classed as naive were CD45RO-negative and positively selected for CCR7, excluding terminally differentiated effector memory CD45RA+ cells. Sequencing input: naive CD8+ T cells sorted from blood. The receptor set was obtained from a man aged 18 to 29 in good health.

This sequence joins TRBV10-3 and TRBJ2-5; weak D call: TRBD1 (6 bases). The germline V gene has CDR1 ENHRY and CDR2 SYGVKD. The ends were cut back, 3 bases at V and 5 bases at J, with 16 bases in the middle. This CDR3 has 15 residues. CDR3 sequence: CAISDPTGIEETQYF. DNA of the CDR3: TGTGCCATCAGTGACCCCACAGGGATCGAGGAGACCCAGTACTTC.

The V gene is TRBV27, the J gene TRBJ2-1; D tentatively fits TRBD1 or TRBD2 (5 bases each). The V gene's germline CDR1 is MNHEY and CDR2 SMNVEV (reference sequence). Trimming removed 6 bases at V and 6 bases at J, with 15 bases between. The CDR3 totals 14 residues. The CDR3 nucleotides are TGTGCCAGCAGCCGAGGGGAAAGACGCAATGAGCAGTTCTTC. It is translated as CASSRGERRNEQFF.

The rearrangement links TRBV9 to TRBJ1-2; TRBD1 might be the D (6 bases). The CDR3 totals 14 residues. Trimming left V 0 bases short and J 3 bases short, with 9 bases between. Germline values: CDR1 SGDLS, CDR2 YYNGEE. The CDR3 DNA reads as TGTGCCAGCAGCGTAGAACAGGGAGACTATGGCTACACCTTC. Translation: CASSVEQGDYGYTF.

Remarks on this clone: Other DNA sequences in this specimen translate into the identical CDR3. The V and J genes are TRBV6-1 and TRBJ2-7, with D uncertain. Trimming removed 5 bases from V and 1 base from J, with 6 bases in between. This CDR3 is built from 12 residues. From germline, CDR1 is MNHNS and CDR2 SASEGT. The CDR3 DNA is TGTGCCAGCAGTTTGGGATCCTACGAGCAGTACTTC. As protein: CASSLGSYEQYF.

The J gene is TRBJ2-3, the V gene TRBV28; 8 nucleotides match TRBD2. Losses at the gene ends were 6 bases for V and 3 bases for J; bases not matched to a gene: 11. The germline V gene encodes CDR1 MDHEN and CDR2 SYDVKM. The CDR3 covers 16 residues. This CDR3 is CASSQGLVRETDTQYF. CDR3 sequence (DNA): TGTGCCAGCAGCCAGGGACTAGTGAGGGAAACAGATACGCAGTATTTT.